Reported below is one T cell receptor (beta chain). These data come from a study of cytomegalovirus exposure and HLA in healthy donors. A multiplex PCR was run with 60 Vbeta primers and 13 Jbeta primers. The protocol was immunoSEQ multiplex PCR, while the TCRdb copy is restricted to in-frame clones and leaves out a portion. The table shows around 150,000 clones, with more than 80% occurring only once. Germline V gene sequence: CDR1 SNHLY, CDR2 FYNNEI. This CDR3 is 14 amino acids long. This chain joins TRBV2 and TRBJ2-5; 7 nucleotides align to TRBD2. The DNA end is more similar to TRBJ2-7, so the J call may be wrong. The sequence came from a woman between 18 and 29 years old in good health and CMV-seronegative. The sequencing sample was made of PBMCs. CDR3 nucleotide sequence: TGTGCCAGCATTTCGGGGGGAACCCATTACGAGCAGTACTTC. Its protein product is CASISGGTHYEQYF.